These 2 T cell receptor beta chains came from one sample sequenced in a study of shared clonotypes between healthy human individuals. TCRdb's copy holds only in-frame clones and misses some; the assay was immunoSEQ multiplex PCR. Counted here are a few hundred thousand clones, approximately 65% occurring once; the ten biggest clones make up 11%. What was sequenced was memory CD4+ T cells sorted from blood. Subset defined: CD45RA-negative fraction. The source of these receptors is a man aged 25 to 40 in good health.

The chain has TRBV6-5 and TRBJ2-5; TRBD2 matches 9 bases. CDR3 length: 15 residues. The germline V gene encodes CDR1 MNHEY and CDR2 SVGAGI. V trimming: 4 bases; J trimming: 7 bases; junction bases outside the gene matches: 10. The CDR3 sequence is CASSSTQALAGTQYF. Here the CDR3 DNA reads TGTGCCAGCAGTTCCACTCAGGCACTAGCGGGGACCCAGTACTTC.

Points on this clone: Given a far larger clone just one base away, this is likely a sequencing read error. The genes are TRBV6-4 and TRBJ2-3; 13 bases align to TRBD2. This CDR3 spans 18 amino acids. The germline V gene encodes CDR1 MRHNA and CDR2 SNTAGT. The CDR3 reads CTSSDTKHWTSGSNTQYF. The CDR3 nucleotides read TGTACCAGCAGTGACACAAAGCACTGGACTAGCGGGAGCAATACGCAGTATTTT.